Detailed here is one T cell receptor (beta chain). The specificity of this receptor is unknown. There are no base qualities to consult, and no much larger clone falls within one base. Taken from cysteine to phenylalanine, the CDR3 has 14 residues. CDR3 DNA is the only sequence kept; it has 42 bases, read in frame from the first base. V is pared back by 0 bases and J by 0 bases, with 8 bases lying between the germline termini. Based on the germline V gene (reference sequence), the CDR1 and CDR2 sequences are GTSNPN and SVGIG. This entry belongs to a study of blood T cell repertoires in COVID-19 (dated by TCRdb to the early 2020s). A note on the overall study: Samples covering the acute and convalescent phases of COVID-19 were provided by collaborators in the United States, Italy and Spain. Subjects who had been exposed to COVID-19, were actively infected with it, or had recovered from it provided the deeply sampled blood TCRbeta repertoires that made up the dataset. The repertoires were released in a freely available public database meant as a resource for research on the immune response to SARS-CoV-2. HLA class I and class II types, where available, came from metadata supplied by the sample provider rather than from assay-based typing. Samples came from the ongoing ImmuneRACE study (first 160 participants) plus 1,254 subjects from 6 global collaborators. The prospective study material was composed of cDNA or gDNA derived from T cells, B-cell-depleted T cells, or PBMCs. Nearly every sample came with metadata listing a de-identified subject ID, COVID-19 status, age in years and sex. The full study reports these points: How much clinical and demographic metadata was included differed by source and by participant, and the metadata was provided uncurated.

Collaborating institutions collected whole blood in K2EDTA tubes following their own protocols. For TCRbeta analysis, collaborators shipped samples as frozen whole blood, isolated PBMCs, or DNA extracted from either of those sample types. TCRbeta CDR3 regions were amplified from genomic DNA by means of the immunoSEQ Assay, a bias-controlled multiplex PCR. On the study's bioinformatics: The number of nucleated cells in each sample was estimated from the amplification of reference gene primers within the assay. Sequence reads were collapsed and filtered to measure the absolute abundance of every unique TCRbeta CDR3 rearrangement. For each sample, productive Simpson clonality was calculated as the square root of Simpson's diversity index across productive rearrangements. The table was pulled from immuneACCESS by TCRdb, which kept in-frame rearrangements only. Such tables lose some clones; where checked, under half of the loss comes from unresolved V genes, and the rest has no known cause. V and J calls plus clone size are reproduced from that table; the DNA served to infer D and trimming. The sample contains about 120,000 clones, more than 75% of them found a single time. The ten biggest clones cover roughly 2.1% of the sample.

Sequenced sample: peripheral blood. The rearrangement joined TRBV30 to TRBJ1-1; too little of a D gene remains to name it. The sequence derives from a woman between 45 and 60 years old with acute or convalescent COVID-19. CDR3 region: CAWSVQWMNTEAFF. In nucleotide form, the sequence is TGTGCCTGGAGTGTACAGTGGATGAACACTGAAGCTTTCTTT.